The 13 T cell receptor beta chains below come from one sample, sequenced in a study of blood T cells in healthy people across ages. A J-beta primer mix and a sample-barcoded 5' primer were used in a second PCR of about 7 to 11 cycles. MiXCR, applied by TCRdb to the 5' RACE reads, yields one record per CDR3 protein. The data contain around 1,600,000 distinct CDR3 sequences, less than 45% of them singletons. Sequencing input: blood. These receptors came from a woman under 30 in good health.

The gene calls are TRBV20-1 and TRBJ1-5, with no clear D. The germline V and J ends were trimmed by 8 bases and 7 bases, with 12 bases remaining between them. The germline V gene has CDR1 DFQATT and CDR2 SNEGSKA (reference sequence). CDR3 length: 11 residues. For the CDR3, the DNA is TGCAGTCCACTTAAAGGGCAGCCCCAGCATTTT. This gives the protein CSPLKGQPQHF.

This chain joins TRBV27 and TRBJ2-5, with D perhaps being TRBD1 or TRBD2 (5 bases each). Germline V CDR1 and CDR2: MNHEY, SMNVEV (reference sequence). V was trimmed by 0 bases and J by 1 base, leaving 12 bases between them. The CDR3 is 16 residues long. The CDR3 loop is CASSLSSGLFQETQYF. The CDR3 coding sequence is TGTGCCAGCAGTTTATCTTCGGGGCTTTTCCAAGAGACCCAGTACTTC.

Concerning this clonotype: The germline gene is not matched at one end of the junction; a read error may be the cause. This chain links TRBV6-4 with TRBJ2-3, with TRBD2 identical over 14 bases. Per germline, CDR1 MRHNA and CDR2 SNTAGT. The CDR3 is made up of 15 amino acids. CDR3 in amino acids: CASSGTSGSTDTEYF. Here the CDR3 DNA reads TGTGCCAGCTCAGGGACTAGCGGGAGCACAGATACGGAGTATTTT.

This clonotype turned up a few times. The chain employs TRBV28 and TRBJ2-7; the match to TRBD1 covers 10 bases. V dropped 9 bases and J dropped 4; count of bases not matched to a gene: 6. Germline V gene lookup returns CDR1 MDHEN and CDR2 SYDVKM. This CDR3 is 13 amino acids long. The CDR3 loop reads CASRQGAKYEQYF. CDR3 DNA: TGTGCCAGTCGACAGGGGGCTAAGTACGAGCAGTACTTC.

The J gene is TRBJ1-4, the V gene TRBV7-6; TRBD1 is a possible D gene (5 bases). The V end was cut by 0 bases, the J end by 6 bases, with 11 bases between. Germline loops: CDR1 SGHVS, CDR2 FNYEAQ. This CDR3 has 15 residues. CDR3 sequence reads: CASSLAVQGDEKLFF. CDR3 DNA sequence: TGTGCCAGCAGCTTAGCGGTGCAGGGAGATGAAAAACTGTTTTTT.

Note on this clonotype: A much larger clone is a single base away; this may be a read error. J is TRBJ2-1 and V is TRBV12-3 or TRBV12-4; D is unresolved. The CDR3 has 14 residues. V was shortened by 5 bases and J by 4 bases, with 12 bases between the two germline ends. The CDR3 DNA reads TGTGCCAGCAGTGTTAACGGTCCTTACAATGAGCAGTTCTTC. Amino acid sequence: CASSVNGPYNEQFF.

This sequence joins TRBV20-1 and TRBJ1-5, with 9 bases aligning to TRBD1. The germline gives CDR1 DFQATT, CDR2 SNEGSKA (reference sequence). This CDR3 has 20 residues. After removal of 3 bases from V and 0 bases from J, the junction contained 18 bases not matched to a gene. The CDR3 DNA reads TGCAGTGCTAGCATGAACCGGGACAGGGATTTTCTTTATAGCAATCAGCCCCAGCATTTT. It translates to CSASMNRDRDFLYSNQPQHF.

This clonotype was seen a handful of times. This chain connects TRBV2 to TRBJ2-2; unclear D gene. Germline V CDR1 and CDR2: SNHLY, FYNNEI. The length of the CDR3 is 14 residues. V lost 5 bases, J lost 1 base, and 8 bases lay in between. The CDR3, as DNA: TGTGCCAGCAGTTTCACTCTGAACACCGGGGAGCTGTTTTTT. This sequence encodes CASSFTLNTGELFF.

This clonotype was recorded at least ten times. DNA for the CDR3: TGTGCCAGCAGTAGCGGTCCCGAGCAGTACTTC. Its translation is CASSSGPEQYF. This chain connects TRBV7-9 to TRBJ2-7, with D possibly matching TRBD2 (6 bases). Trimming took off 6 bases at V and 6 bases at J, with 9 bases between the two ends. The CDR3 totals 11 residues. In germline, CDR1 is SEHNR, CDR2 FQNEAQ (reference sequence). Full variable domain (outside the CDR3, taken from reference TRBV7-9 and TRBJ2-7): DTGVSQNPRHKITKRGQNVTFRCDPISEHNRLYWYRQTLGQGPEFLTYFQNEAQLEKSRLLSDRFSAERPKGSFSTLEIQRTEQGDSAMYLCASSSGPEQYFGPGTRLTVT.

The rearrangement links TRBV5-1 to TRBJ2-6, with D possibly matching TRBD2 (6 bases). Germline loops: CDR1 SGHRS, CDR2 YFSETQ. The V and J ends lost 0 bases and 1 base respectively, with 11 bases between them. CDR3 length: 17 residues. The CDR3 loop reads CASSLALGGSGANVLTF. CDR3 bases: TGCGCCAGCAGCTTGGCTTTGGGGGGTTCTGGGGCCAACGTCCTGACTTTC. The complete variable domain, with remaining parts taken from reference TRBV5-1 and TRBJ2-6, reads KAGVTQTPRYLIKTRGQQVTLSCSPISGHRSVSWYQQTPGQGLQFLFEYFSETQRNKGNFPGRFSGRQFSNSRSEMNVSTLELGDSALYLCASSLALGGSGANVLTFGAGSRLTVL.

The chain recombines TRBV2 with TRBJ1-2; no reliable D call. Trimming removed 1 base from V and 5 bases from J, with 11 bases in between. Looked up from germline, CDR1 is SNHLY and CDR2 is FYNNEI. The CDR3 runs to 14 residues. For the CDR3, the DNA is TGTGCCAGCAGTGAAGATGAGGGAGATTATGGCTACACCTTC. Translation gives CASSEDEGDYGYTF.

This sequence joins TRBV5-5 and TRBJ2-1; D may be TRBD2 (6 bases). Trimming stripped 1 base from V and 5 bases from J, with 10 bases between. The CDR3 has 14 amino acids. Germline V lookup: CDR1 SGHKS, CDR2 YYEKEE (reference sequence). This chain's CDR3 is CASSLLTGDNEQFF. Written as DNA, the CDR3 is TGTGCCAGCAGCTTGTTGACGGGAGACAATGAGCAGTTCTTC. The entire variable domain, with the rest obtained from reference TRBV5-5 and TRBJ2-1, is as follows: DAGVTQSPTHLIKTRGQQVTLRCSPISGHKSVSWYQQVLGQGPQFIFQYYEKEERGRGNFPDRFSARQFPNYSSELNVNALLLGDSALYLCASSLLTGDNEQFFGPGTRLTVL.

This CDR3 reads CASSDVQGGHEQFF. CDR3 nucleotides: TGTGCCAGCAGCGACGTACAGGGAGGGCATGAGCAGTTCTTC. V gene TRBV13 combines with J gene TRBJ2-1, with D perhaps TRBD2 (7 bases). Germline V lookup: CDR1 PRHDT, CDR2 FYEKMQ (reference sequence). This CDR3 has 14 residues. The germline V and J ends were trimmed by 5 bases and 8 bases, with 16 bases remaining between them. Supplemented by reference TRBV13 and TRBJ2-1, the full variable domain reads AAGVIQSPRHLIKEKRETATLKCYPIPRHDTVYWYQQGPGQDPQFLISFYEKMQSDKGSIPDRFSAQQFSDYHSELNMSSLELGDSALYFCASSDVQGGHEQFFGPGTRLTVL.